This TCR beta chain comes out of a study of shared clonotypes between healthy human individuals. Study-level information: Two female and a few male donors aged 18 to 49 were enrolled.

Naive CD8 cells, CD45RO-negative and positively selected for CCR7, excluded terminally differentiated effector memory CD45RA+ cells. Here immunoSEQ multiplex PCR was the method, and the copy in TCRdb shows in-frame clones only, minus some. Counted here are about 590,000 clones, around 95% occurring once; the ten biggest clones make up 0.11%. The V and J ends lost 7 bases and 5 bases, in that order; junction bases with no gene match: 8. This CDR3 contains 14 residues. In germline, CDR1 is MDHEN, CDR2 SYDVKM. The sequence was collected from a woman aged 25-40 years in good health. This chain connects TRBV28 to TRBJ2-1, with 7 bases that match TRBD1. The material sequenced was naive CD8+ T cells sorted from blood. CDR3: CASTWTGGNNEQFF. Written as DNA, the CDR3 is TGTGCCAGCACATGGACAGGAGGAAACAATGAGCAGTTCTTC.